Listed below are T cell receptor beta chains from one sample, sequenced in a study of T cell repertoires in cytomegalovirus infection. These TCRs are of unknown antigen specificity. TCRdb re-called the reads through MiXCR, storing one row per CDR3 protein. The table lists roughly 130,000 distinct CDR3 sequences, 20% to 30% of them singletons. Sample: PBMCs, sequenced either directly or after in vitro stimulation (not recorded which). These receptors all stem from a human donor in good health (CMV status not recorded). Some clones in this sample may be carry-over from other donors' samples. CDR3s include the opening cysteine and the closing phenylalanine or tryptophan. The D gene is left open where the match is weak. Clone size is shown for a subset of rows, as once, few, many or a class of expanded clone.

size | J | length | D | V | CDR3 | DNA
medium-sized | TRBJ2-1 | 15 | TRBD2 | TRBV28 | CASSLLAGGNNEQFF | TGTGCCAGCAGTTTGCTAGCGGGAGGGAACAATGAGCAGTTCTTC
few | TRBJ2-7 | 14 | - | TRBV4-1 | CASSQEWGIREQYF | TGCGCCAGCAGCCAAGAATGGGGGATCCGCGAGCAGTACTTC
- | TRBJ1-1 | 15 | - | TRBV28 | CASSFSGGPSTEAFF | TGTGCCAGCAGTTTTTCCGGGGGCCCCAGCACTGAAGCTTTCTTT
- | TRBJ1-5 | 14 | - | TRBV5-6 | CASRAWGGNQPQHF | TGTGCCAGCAGGGCGTGGGGGGGGAATCAGCCCCAGCATTTT
few | TRBJ1-5 | 15 | - | TRBV25-1 | CASSPPGTSNQPQHF | TGTGCCAGCAGCCCCCCCGGGACGAGCAATCAGCCCCAGCATTTT
- | TRBJ2-2 | 16 | TRBD2 | TRBV19 | CASSIRLASGTGELFF | TGTGCCAGTAGTATACGACTAGCGTCGGGTACCGGGGAGCTGTTTTTT
- | TRBJ1-5 | 15 | - | TRBV11-2 | CAIFLGRNSNQPQHF | TGTGCCATCTTCTTGGGCAGAAATAGCAATCAGCCCCAGCATTTT
few | TRBJ2-5 | 15 | TRBD1 | TRBV12-3/TRBV12-4 | CASTPGRGREETQYF | TGTGCCAGCACCCCGGGCAGGGGGCGGGAAGAGACCCAGTACTTC
- | TRBJ2-2 | 13 | - | TRBV20-1 | CSASRVNTGELFF | TGCAGTGCTAGCCGAGTAAACACCGGGGAGCTGTTTTTT
few | TRBJ2-5 | 14 | - | TRBV5-1 | CASSLVGNQETQYF | TGCGCCAGCAGCTTGGTGGGCAACCAAGAGACCCAGTACTTC
few | TRBJ2-3 | 14 | - | TRBV6-2/TRBV6-3 | CASSTTRSLDTQYF | TGTGCCAGCAGTACAACCAGATCGCTAGATACGCAGTATTTT
few | TRBJ1-5 | 14 | - | TRBV7-8 | CASSLDGGYQPQHF | TGTGCCAGCAGCTTGGACGGTGGATATCAGCCCCAGCATTTT
few | TRBJ1-4 | 18 | TRBD1 | TRBV12-3/TRBV12-4 | CASSFSYGDRGDNEKLFF | TGTGCCAGCAGTTTCTCATACGGGGACAGGGGTGATAATGAAAAACTGTTTTTT
many | TRBJ2-7 | 17 | TRBD2 | TRBV6-6 | CASSYSASGKLTYEQYF | TGTGCCAGCAGTTACTCGGCTAGCGGGAAGCTTACCTACGAGCAGTACTTC
- | TRBJ2-2 | 11 | - | TRBV30 | CAWSRGRELFF | TGTGCCTGGAGTAGGGGTAGGGAGCTGTTTTTT
- | TRBJ2-7 | 15 | TRBD2 | TRBV7-9 | CASSSLAGGPSEQYF | TGTGCCAGCAGCTCCCTAGCGGGAGGGCCCAGCGAGCAGTACTTC
many | TRBJ1-1 | 16 | - | TRBV7-8 | CASSIPQIGRNTEAFF | TGTGCCAGCTCCATTCCGCAAATCGGAAGAAACACTGAAGCTTTCTTT
many | TRBJ2-2 | 13 | - | TRBV7-2 | CASSLTNTGELFF | TGTGCCAGCAGCCTGACTAACACCGGGGAGCTGTTTTTT
few | TRBJ1-1 | 14 | - | TRBV6-2/TRBV6-3 | CASRERGRATEAFF | TGTGCCAGCAGAGAGAGGGGGAGAGCTACTGAAGCTTTCTTT
- | TRBJ2-1 | 13 | - | TRBV28 | CASSLARKVEQFF | TGTGCCAGCAGTTTGGCTAGAAAGGTTGAGCAGTTCTTC
many | TRBJ2-3 | 16 | - | TRBV7-9 | CASSLILLRRNDTQYF | TGTGCCAGCAGCTTAATATTACTGAGGAGGAACGATACGCAGTATTTT
medium-sized | TRBJ2-3 | 12 | TRBD1 | TRBV6-2/TRBV6-3 | CASRTGADTQYF | TGTGCCAGCAGGACAGGGGCGGATACGCAGTATTTT
- | TRBJ1-1 | 15 | - | TRBV6-8 | CASSYRGAMNTEAFF | TGTGCCAGCAGTTACCGGGGTGCGATGAACACTGAAGCTTTCTTT
- | TRBJ2-1 | 15 | TRBD2 | TRBV6-2/TRBV6-3 | CASRIPGQRGNEQFF | TGTGCCAGTAGAATTCCCGGGCAGCGGGGCAATGAGCAGTTCTTC
few | TRBJ2-5 | 14 | - | TRBV7-2 | CASRKEVLQETQYF | TGTGCCAGCAGAAAGGAGGTACTGCAAGAGACCCAGTACTTC
- | TRBJ1-5 | 9 | - | TRBV20-1 | CRGNQPQHF | TGCAGGGGTAACCAGCCCCAGCATTTT
many | TRBJ1-1 | 11 | - | TRBV28 | CASSPDSEAFF | TGTGCCAGCAGTCCCGACAGTGAAGCTTTCTTT
- | TRBJ2-1 | 15 | TRBD2 | TRBV12-3/TRBV12-4 | CASSLVGGAGNEQFF | TGTGCCAGCAGTTTAGTCGGGGGAGCGGGGAATGAGCAGTTCTTC